This T cell receptor beta chain was obtained from a study of control samples from healthy donors and cancer patients (dated by TCRdb to the early 2020s). V loses 5 bases, J loses 0 bases, and the germline ends lie 8 bases apart. The CDR3 holds 13 amino acids from the cysteine to the phenylalanine. Of all the DNA, just the CDR3 is kept, 39 bases in frame from base 1. CDR1 MNHEY and CDR2 SVGAGI are derived from the germline V gene. The protocol used for the library was the immunoSEQ multiplex PCR assay. TCRdb mirrors the immuneACCESS table, restricted to in-frame sequences. Some clones are absent from its copies; in checked studies, under half trace to an unresolved V gene, and the reason for the others is unknown. The sample records 88,000 or so clones, around 94% of which are singletons. About 5% of the sample comes from the top ten. On this clone itself: The clone's antigen remains unknown. Base qualities are missing; no much larger clone stands one base away.

The receptor was isolated from a woman between 18 and 30 years old in good health. Specimen: blood. The rearrangement joined TRBV6-5 to TRBJ2-7; the D call could be TRBD1 or TRBD2, with each sharing 5 bases. The nucleotides are TGTGCCAGCAGTCCCGGGGCCTCCTACGAGCAGTACTTC. Its coded protein is CASSPGASYEQYF.